The T cell receptor (beta chain) described here comes from a study of T cells after yellow fever vaccination. TCRdb called the 5' RACE reads again in MiXCR, with one record for every CDR3 protein. The repertoire holds 55,000 to 70,000 distinct CDR3 sequences, with just over 6.5% as singletons. This clonotype was found many times. Trimming stripped 5 bases from V and 6 bases from J, with 11 bases between. The CDR3 is 12 amino acids. Germline V lookup: CDR1 SGHAT, CDR2 FQDESV (reference sequence). The chain joins TRBV11-1 to TRBJ2-7; D gene uncertain. The sample in question was CD8+ T cells sorted from PBMCs, obtained more than 40 days after the first yellow fever vaccination. This TCR was recovered from a man between 18 and 29 years old who received the YFV17D yellow fever vaccine. CDR3 in DNA: TGTGCCAGCAGCGTTTATGTCGGCGAGCAGTACTTC. The encoded protein is CASSVYVGEQYF.